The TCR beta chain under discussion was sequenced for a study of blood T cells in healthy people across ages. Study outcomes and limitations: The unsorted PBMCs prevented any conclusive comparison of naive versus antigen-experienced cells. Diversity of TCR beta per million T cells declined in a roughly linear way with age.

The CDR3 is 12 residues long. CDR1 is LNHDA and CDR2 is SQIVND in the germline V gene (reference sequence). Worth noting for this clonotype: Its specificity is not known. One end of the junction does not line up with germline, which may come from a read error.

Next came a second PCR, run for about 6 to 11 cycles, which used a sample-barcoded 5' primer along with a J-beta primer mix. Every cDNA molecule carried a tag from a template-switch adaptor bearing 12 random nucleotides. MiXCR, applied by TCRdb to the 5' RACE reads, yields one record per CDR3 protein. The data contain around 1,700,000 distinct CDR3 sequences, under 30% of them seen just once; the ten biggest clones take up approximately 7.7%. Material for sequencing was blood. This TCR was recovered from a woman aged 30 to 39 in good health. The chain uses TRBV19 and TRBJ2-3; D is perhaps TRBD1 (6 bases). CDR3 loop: CAGSEQGAWQYF. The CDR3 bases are TGTGCCGGTAGTGAACAGGGTGCATGGCAGTATTTT. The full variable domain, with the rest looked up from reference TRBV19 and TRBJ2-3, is DGGITQSPKYLFRKEGQNVTLSCEQNLNHDAMYWYRQDPGQGLRLIYYSQIVNDFQKGDIAEGYSVSREKKESFPLTVTSAQKNPTAFYLCAGSEQGAWQYFGPGTRLTVL.